One sample yielded the 32 T cell receptor beta chains listed below, sequenced in a study of CD8+CD57+ T cells in acquired aplastic anemia. Sequencing involved patients with CD8+CD57+ cell expansion previously shown by flow cytometry. CDR3 and TCR beta VDJ profiling relied on genomic DNA as the template. A single record per CDR3 protein comes from TCRdb applying MiXCR to the reads. The sample carries 150,000 to 180,000 distinct CDR3 sequences, about 54% recorded once. The specimen sequenced was sorted CD4+, CD8+, or CD8+CD57+ T cells (not recorded which) from PBMCs. These receptors were obtained from a human donor with aplastic anemia.

This chain connects TRBV2 to TRBJ1-1; unclear D gene. CDR1 is SNHLY and CDR2 is FYNNEI in the germline V gene. This CDR3 region has 14 residues. V was clipped by 3 bases and J by 0 bases, with 8 bases between them. The chain's CDR3 is CASSERALNTEAFF. The CDR3 DNA sequence: TGTGCCAGCAGTGAGCGGGCCTTGAACACTGAAGCTTTCTTT.

The rearrangement uses TRBV15 and TRBJ2-2; D is unresolved. Trimming took off 2 bases at V and 1 base at J, with 5 bases between the two ends. This CDR3 has 14 amino acids. Germline CDR1 LNHNV, CDR2 YYDKDF (reference sequence). The CDR3 region has the DNA TGTGCCACCAGCAGAATAGGGAACACCGGGGAGCTGTTTTTT. It is translated as CATSRIGNTGELFF.

The chain couples TRBV24-1 to TRBJ2-7; either TRBD1 or TRBD2 may supply D (5 bases each). V was clipped by 4 bases and J by 3 bases, with 12 bases between them. Germline CDR1 and CDR2: KGHDR and SFDVKD. This CDR3 region has 14 residues. CDR3 nucleotide sequence: TGTGCCACCAGTGAGCACCGGGACGGCTACGAGCAGTACTTC. It yields the protein CATSEHRDGYEQYF.

The V gene is TRBV4-1, the J gene TRBJ2-2, with TRBD2 matching over 12 bases. The CDR3 loop spans 20 amino acids. The germline gives CDR1 MGHRA, CDR2 YSYEKL. Trimming cost V 0 bases and J 6 bases; bases outside gene matches: 14. This CDR3 is CASSQEGERLLAGGSGELFF. CDR3 nucleotides: TGCGCCAGCAGCCAAGAGGGGGAGCGTTTGCTAGCGGGAGGGTCCGGGGAGCTGTTTTTT.

The chain combines TRBV5-1 with TRBJ2-2; perhaps TRBD2 as D (5 bases). The CDR3 covers 13 residues. Germline assignment: CDR1 SGHRS and CDR2 YFSETQ. The V and J ends lost 7 bases and 4 bases respectively, with 11 bases between them. The DNA for the CDR3 is TGCGCCAGCGCAGACTACAGCACCGGGGAGCTGTTTTTT. Encoded protein: CASADYSTGELFF. Full variable domain (outside the CDR3, taken from reference TRBV5-1 and TRBJ2-2): KAGVTQTPRYLIKTRGQQVTLSCSPISGHRSVSWYQQTPGQGLQFLFEYFSETQRNKGNFPGRFSGRQFSNSRSEMNVSTLELGDSALYLCASADYSTGELFFGEGSRLTVL.

This clonotype was detected many times. This chain uses TRBV6-1 with TRBJ1-6; 9 nucleotides line up with TRBD1. J gave up 9 bases and V 2 bases, and 2 bases lay outside the gene matches. Germline V gene data show CDR1 as MNHNS and CDR2 as SASEGT. This CDR3 spans 14 amino acids. CDR3 sequence: CASSETGGSSPLHF. The CDR3 DNA is TGTGCCAGCAGTGAAACAGGGGGCTCTTCACCCCTCCACTTT.

This clonotype was found many times. CDR3 nucleotide sequence: TGTGCCAGCAGCTTTGGTATTGGTGGAGAGACCCAGTACTTC. Translation gives CASSFGIGGETQYF. The chain employs TRBV7-8 and TRBJ2-5; D uncertain. The CDR3 covers 14 residues. The V end was cut by 3 bases, the J end by 4 bases, with 12 bases between. Germline V CDR1 and CDR2: SGHVS, FQNEAQ. The full variable domain, in which reference TRBV7-8 and TRBJ2-5 provide the parts outside the CDR3, is GAGVSQSPRYKVAKRGQDVALRCDPISGHVSLFWYQQALGQGPEFLTYFQNEAQLDKSGLPSDRFFAERPEGSVSTLKIQRTQQEDSAVYLCASSFGIGGETQYFGPGTRLLVL.

This clonotype came up many times. V is TRBV6-2 or TRBV6-3 and J is TRBJ1-2, with D unresolved. The CDR3 contains 11 residues. The germline gives CDR1 MNHEY, CDR2 SVGEGT. Between the trimmed V and J ends, which lost 2 bases and 7 bases, there was a span of 5 bases. This chain's CDR3 is CASSYRVGYTF. The CDR3 DNA reads as TGTGCCAGCAGTTACAGAGTTGGCTACACCTTC.

This clonotype was observed many times. This chain uses TRBV20-1 with TRBJ2-7; D may be TRBD2 (6 bases). The CDR3 length is 18 residues. The V end lost 0 bases, the J end lost 3 bases, and 24 bases lay between the germline ends. Looked up from germline, CDR1 is DFQATT and CDR2 is SNEGSKA (reference sequence). The CDR3 DNA reads as TGCAGTGCTAGAGACCAAAAACTAAGCGGGCCTTCGAACTACGAGCAGTACTTC. It is translated as CSARDQKLSGPSNYEQYF.

V and J are TRBV4-2 and TRBJ2-2; 9 bases line up with TRBD1. The germline V gene has CDR1 LGHNA and CDR2 YNFKEQ. V dropped 4 bases and J dropped 1; count of bases not matched to a gene: 16. There are 20 residues in the CDR3. The CDR3 DNA reads TGTGCCAGCAGCCCGTTGGGTGGGACAGGGTGGCGGATGAACACCGGGGAGCTGTTTTTT. This sequence encodes CASSPLGGTGWRMNTGELFF.

In this sample, this clonotype turned up once. V is TRBV5-1 and J is TRBJ1-1; unclear D gene. Trimming left V 0 bases short and J 9 bases short, with 3 bases between. The CDR3 extends over 10 amino acids. CDR1 and CDR2 from the germline V gene are SGHRS and YFSETQ. This CDR3 is CASSLDKAFF. The CDR3, as DNA: TGCGCCAGCAGCTTGGATAAAGCTTTCTTT.

This chain links TRBV19 with TRBJ2-3; D is perhaps TRBD2 (5 bases). CDR3 length equals 13 residues. Germline CDR1 reads LNHDA; CDR2 reads SQIVND (reference sequence). Trimming stripped 4 bases from V and 4 bases from J, with 9 bases between. The CDR3 DNA reads TGTGCCAGTAGTACAGAAGCGGCAGATACGCAGTATTTT. Its translation is CASSTEAADTQYF.

The table lists this clonotype with a count of one. The chain couples TRBV11-1 to TRBJ1-2; TRBD1 matches 10 bases. J was trimmed by 4 bases and V by 5 bases; bases with no gene match: 10. Germline V gives CDR1 SGHAT, CDR2 FQDESV (reference sequence). The CDR3 runs to 16 residues. The chain's CDR3 is CASSPQFGTGAYGYTF. The CDR3 DNA follows: TGTGCCAGCAGCCCCCAGTTCGGGACAGGGGCCTATGGCTACACCTTC.

This clonotype has at least ten counts. CDR3 loop: CASSLGNMNTEAFF. The CDR3 bases are TGTGCCAGCAGCTTAGGGAATATGAACACTGAAGCTTTCTTT. The gene calls are TRBV7-6 and TRBJ1-1; D remains ambiguous. Trimming shortened V by 1 base and J by 0 bases, and 6 bases separated the two germline ends. Germline values: CDR1 SGHVS, CDR2 FNYEAQ. The CDR3 is 14 residues long.

The table lists this clonotype with many counts. The chain couples TRBV4-1 to TRBJ2-2, with a tentative D call TRBD2 (6 bases). Trimming shortened V by 5 bases and J by 5 bases, and 12 bases separated the two germline ends. Germline CDR1 is MGHRA and CDR2 is YSYEKL. This CDR3 contains 14 residues. The CDR3 loop is CASSFSSVTGELFF. CDR3 DNA sequence: TGCGCCAGCAGCTTCTCTAGCGTTACCGGGGAGCTGTTTTTT.

The chain has TRBV24-1 and TRBJ2-1; 7 bases are a match to TRBD2. Unmatched junction bases numbered 7, after V lost 4 bases and J lost 5 bases. The CDR3 is made up of 15 amino acids. Germline V gene data show CDR1 as KGHDR and CDR2 as SFDVKD. CDR3 residues: CATSEPRESDNEQFF. CDR3 coding DNA: TGTGCCACCAGTGAACCGCGGGAGAGTGACAATGAGCAGTTCTTC.

This clonotype was observed many times. The rearrangement links TRBV7-9 to TRBJ2-7; D unresolved. CDR1 and CDR2 from the germline V gene are SEHNR and FQNEAQ (reference sequence). The CDR3 totals 12 residues. Trimming took 3 bases from V and 0 from J, leaving 3 bases between them. The CDR3 spells CASSFTSYEQYF. The DNA of the CDR3 is TGTGCCAGCAGCTTTACCTCCTACGAGCAGTACTTC.

The genes are TRBV20-1 and TRBJ1-2; TRBD1 is a possible D gene (5 bases). Germline loops: CDR1 DFQATT, CDR2 SNEGSKA (reference sequence). The CDR3 has 14 amino acids. V was pared by 3 bases and J by 4 bases, with 15 bases between. CDR3 in DNA: TGCAGTGCTAGCGAAGGGGCAGGCGCCTATGGCTACACCTTC. Encoded protein: CSASEGAGAYGYTF.

The chain carries TRBV7-2 and TRBJ1-5; D not certain. The length of the CDR3 is 13 residues. Germline assignment: CDR1 SGHTA and CDR2 FQGNSA. Between the trimmed V and J ends, which lost 0 bases and 6 bases, there was a span of 6 bases. The CDR3 coding sequence is TGTGCCAGCAGCTTAGCGGCCGGTCAGCCCCAGCATTTT. Translated: CASSLAAGQPQHF.

The J gene is TRBJ2-2, the V gene TRBV2; 8 bases agree with TRBD1. This CDR3 comprises 16 residues. With 7 bases clipped from V and 6 bases from J, the junction kept 13 bases outside the gene matches. Germline V CDR1 and CDR2: SNHLY, FYNNEI. The CDR3 loop reads CASTARRTGNSGELFF. CDR3 in DNA: TGTGCCAGCACCGCACGGCGGACAGGGAATTCCGGGGAGCTGTTTTTT.

As regards this clonotype: Since no conserved phenylalanine or tryptophan closes the CDR3, a read error is the likely cause. J is TRBJ2-1 and V is TRBV19, with 7 bases aligning to TRBD2. V lost 6 bases and J lost 6; bases outside the gene matches: 11. CDR3 length: 15 amino acids. CDR1 and CDR2 (germline): LNHDA, SQIVND (reference sequence). Here the CDR3 DNA reads TGTGCCAGTAGCCTGACTAGCCTCTTCCCCAATGAGCAGTTCCTC. Its protein is CASSLTSLFPNEQFL.

This clonotype appeared many times. The V gene is TRBV15, the J gene TRBJ2-3, with D perhaps TRBD1 (5 bases). Trimming took 0 bases from V and 1 from J, leaving 8 bases between them. This CDR3 comprises 15 residues. In germline, CDR1 is LNHNV, CDR2 YYDKDF (reference sequence). CDR3 DNA: TGTGCCACCAGCAGAGAAGTCAGGGGCACAGATACGCAGTATTTT. This codes for CATSREVRGTDTQYF.

The chain couples TRBV6-1 to TRBJ2-2; 9 nucleotides agree with TRBD2. The CDR3 is made up of 16 amino acids. The ends lost 2 bases at V and 6 bases at J; junction bases unmatched: 7. Germline CDR1 reads MNHNS; CDR2 reads SASEGT. CDR3 amino acids: CASSETAGGGAGELFF. As DNA, the CDR3 is TGTGCCAGCAGTGAAACAGCGGGGGGCGGAGCCGGGGAGCTGTTTTTT.

This clonotype was seen repeatedly, ten times or more. The V call is TRBV11-2, the J call TRBJ2-2; 11 bases line up with TRBD1. V lost 5 bases, J lost 8 bases, and 7 bases stayed unmatched. The germline CDR1 and CDR2 sequences are SGHAT and FQNNGV. This CDR3 region has 15 residues. The CDR3 DNA sequence: TGTGCCAGCAGCCCGCGGACAGGGGGCAAGGGGGAGCTGTTTTTT. Its protein product is CASSPRTGGKGELFF.

Details on this clonotype: Just one base apart from a much larger clone, this may be a read error. This rearrangement joins TRBV7-8 to TRBJ2-2; D is possibly TRBD2 (5 bases). From germline, CDR1 is SGHVS and CDR2 FQNEAQ. The CDR3 covers 16 residues. The CDR3 reads CASSSRRTLNAGELFF. As DNA, the CDR3 is TGTGCCAGCAGCTCCAGGAGGACCCTGAACGCCGGGGAGCTGTTTTTT.

The sample holds many counts of this clonotype. The genes are TRBV11-3 and TRBJ2-1, with 12 bases aligning to TRBD2. Per germline, CDR1 SGHNT and CDR2 YENEEA. The trim removed 4 bases at V and 12 bases at J, leaving 10 bases unmatched. This CDR3 is built from 15 residues. The CDR3, as DNA: TGTGCCAGCAGCTCTCTACTAGCGGGGGGAGGCTGGCAGTTCTTC. Translation gives CASSSLLAGGGWQFF.

This clonotype was found a few times. The rearrangement joins TRBV6-2 or TRBV6-3 to TRBJ2-2; D is unresolved. This CDR3 comprises 14 residues. Trimming left V 5 bases short and J 3 bases short, with 10 bases between. Germline CDR1 and CDR2: MNHEY and SVGEGT. CDR3 nucleotides: TGTGCCAGCAGTCCTAACAGATACACCGGGGAGCTGTTTTTT. Translating gives CASSPNRYTGELFF.

The V call is TRBV20-1, the J call TRBJ2-5, with 8 nucleotides matching TRBD2. Germline V gives CDR1 DFQATT, CDR2 SNEGSKA (reference sequence). V trimming: 1 base; J trimming: 3 bases; junction bases outside the gene matches: 13. The CDR3 contains 17 residues. The CDR3 DNA is TGCAGTGCTAGAGCAACCGGGGTTAGCGGGAAAGAAGAGACCCAGTACTTC. Translated, it gives CSARATGVSGKEETQYF.

This clonotype was picked up one time. The CDR3 ends on some other residue instead of the conserved phenylalanine or tryptophan, so this is likely a read error. The V call is TRBV20-1, the J call TRBJ1-2; 10 bases fit TRBD1. V shed 5 bases and J 3 bases; nucleotides not matched to a gene: 3. The CDR3 sequence is 13 residues long. From germline, CDR1 is DFQATT and CDR2 SNEGSKA (reference sequence). The CDR3 is CSAGTGEHYGYTL. CDR3 DNA sequence: TGCAGTGCTGGGACAGGGGAGCACTATGGCTACACCCTC.

Turning to this clonotype: A much larger clone lies one base from this, so it may be a read error. V and J are TRBV19 and TRBJ2-7; TRBD1 matches at 9 bases. With 8 bases clipped from V and 2 bases from J, the junction kept 7 bases outside the gene matches. The CDR3 consists of 14 residues. Germline CDR1 reads LNHDA; CDR2 reads SQIVND (reference sequence). CDR3 residues: CASSAGTGTYEQYF. In DNA, the CDR3 is TGTGCCAGTTCGGCCGGGACAGGGACCTACGAGCAGTACTTC.

The J gene is TRBJ1-4, the V gene TRBV5-1; no clear D. This CDR3 comprises 15 residues. V dropped 2 bases and J dropped 8 bases, with 16 bases sitting between them. CDR1 and CDR2 from the germline V gene are SGHRS and YFSETQ. The CDR3 sequence: CASSFGGSQGEKLFF. CDR3 in DNA: TGCGCCAGCAGCTTCGGTGGATCTCAAGGGGAAAAACTGTTTTTT.

This clonotype was found a few times. DNA of the CDR3: TGTGCCAGCAGCTTAGCGTCCTATAGTGAGCAGTTCTTC. Translated: CASSLASYSEQFF. The J gene is TRBJ2-1, the V gene TRBV7-6; D not resolved. With 0 bases removed from V and 9 bases from J, the gap between germline ends came to 9 bases. The CDR3 is 13 amino acids. Germline loops: CDR1 SGHVS, CDR2 FNYEAQ. Full variable domain (remainder filled in from reference TRBV7-6 and TRBJ2-1): GAGVSQSPRYKVTKRGQDVALRCDPISGHVSLYWYRQALGQGPEFLTYFNYEAQQDKSGLPNDRFSAERPEGSISTLTIQRTEQRDSAMYRCASSLASYSEQFFGPGTRLTVL.